This is a list of T cell receptor beta chains from one sample in a study of T cell clones after liver transplantation. The method was immunoSEQ multiplex PCR; TCRdb's version includes in-frame clones alone and lacks a portion of them. The sample comprises around 35,000 clones, more than 90% of which are singletons, and more than 25% rests with the top ten. The starting material was CD8+ T cells from blood, obtained 12 months after liver transplant. These TCRs come from a human patient who received a liver transplant. Some T cells may be transferred from the graft donor. Each CDR3 is given with its conserved first and last residue. D genes are given only for firm matches. Size values are once, few and many counts, or a class for expanded clones, and some rows have none.

CDR3aa,CDR3nt,d_gene,abundance,v_gene,j_gene
CASSLGRGLNQPQHF,TGTGCCAGCAGCTTAGGTAGGGGACTCAATCAGCCCCAGCATTTT,NA,NA,TRBV13,TRBJ1-5
CASSTAYEQYF,TGCGCCAGCAGCACGGCTTACGAGCAGTACTTC,NA,NA,TRBV5-1,TRBJ2-7
CASSKGSVVEAFF,TGTGCCAGTAGTAAAGGGTCGGTCGTCGAAGCTTTCTTT,NA,NA,TRBV19,TRBJ1-1
CASSREWGANTEAFF,TGTGCCAGCAGCAGGGAATGGGGGGCAAACACTGAAGCTTTCTTT,NA,NA,TRBV7-8,TRBJ1-1
CASSPQDWRNTGELFF,TGTGCCAGCAGCCCCCAGGACTGGAGGAACACCGGGGAGCTGTTTTTT,NA,NA,TRBV7-9,TRBJ2-2
CASRDHLAGAADTQYF,TGTGCCAGCAGGGACCACCTAGCGGGAGCTGCAGATACGCAGTATTTT,TRBD2,NA,TRBV2,TRBJ2-3
CASSLVSGRRREQYF,TGTGCCAGCAGCTTAGTTTCGGGTCGTAGGAGGGAACAGTACTTC,NA,NA,TRBV7-8,TRBJ2-7
CASSQEDYNEQFF,TGTGCCAGCAGCCAGGAGGACTACAATGAGCAGTTCTTC,NA,NA,TRBV9,TRBJ2-1
CASAPLEGISYEQYF,TGTGCCAGCGCGCCCTTGGAGGGAATATCCTACGAGCAGTACTTC,NA,once,TRBV5-6,TRBJ2-7
CASSLNGGTYNEQFF,TGTGCCAGCAGTTTAAACGGCGGGACCTACAATGAGCAGTTCTTC,NA,NA,TRBV6-5,TRBJ2-1
CASRGGGSYNEQFF,TGTGCCAGCAGGGGGGGCGGTTCCTACAATGAGCAGTTCTTC,NA,once,TRBV6-6,TRBJ2-1
CASSQKRDRFYEQYF,TGTGCCAGCAGTCAAAAGCGGGACAGATTTTACGAGCAGTACTTC,NA,NA,TRBV2,TRBJ2-7
CASSPGQGWGEQYF,TGTGCCAGCAGCCCGGGACAGGGCTGGGGCGAGCAGTACTTC,TRBD1,NA,TRBV5-4,TRBJ2-7